This T cell receptor beta chain was observed in a study of blood T cell repertoires in COVID-19 (TCRdb year 2020). Some background on the complete study: Samples from collaborators originated in the United States, Italy and Spain and spanned both the acute and convalescent phases of COVID-19. Where available, HLA class I and class II types were taken from metadata supplied by the sample provider and were not determined by assay-based typing. Nearly every sample came with metadata listing a de-identified subject ID, COVID-19 status, age in years and sex. The prospective study material was composed of cDNA or gDNA derived from T cells, B-cell-depleted T cells, or PBMCs. The samples were drawn from two sources: the first 160 participants of the ongoing ImmuneRACE study, and 950 to 1,500 subjects contributed by 6 global collaborators. Deeply sampled blood TCRbeta repertoires from subjects exposed to, actively infected with, or recovered from COVID-19 were included in the dataset. The repertoires were released in a freely available public database meant as a resource for research on the immune response to SARS-CoV-2.

Details on this clone: Its recognized antigen is unknown. No qualities accompany the bases; no much larger clone lies one base away.

Results the study describes overall, beyond this receptor: The quantity of clinical and demographic metadata differed by source and by participant and was supplied without curation.

As encoded in the germline V gene, CDR1 is ENHRY while CDR2 is SYGVKD. Including cysteine and phenylalanine, the CDR3 has 13 amino acids. Only the CDR3 DNA is retained, 39 bases long and in frame from the first base. Deletion took 11 bases off V and 0 bases off J, with a span of 13 bases between the germline ends. The immunoSEQ Assay, a bias-controlled multiplex PCR, was used to amplify TCRbeta CDR3 regions from genomic DNA. In the paper's pipeline: Nucleated cell counts per sample were estimated from amplification of reference gene primers within the assay. To quantify the absolute abundance of each unique TCRbeta CDR3 rearrangement, sequence reads were collapsed and filtered. For each sample, productive Simpson clonality was calculated as the square root of Simpson's diversity index over productive rearrangements. TCRdb mirrors the immuneACCESS table, restricted to in-frame sequences. Some clones are absent from its copies; in checked studies, under half trace to an unresolved V gene, and the reason for the others is unknown. V, J and clone size are taken as reported in that table, and D and trimming were inferred from the DNA itself. This sample lists under 400,000 clones; approximately 89% were detected once. The ten largest make up roughly 3.9% of the sample.

One collaborating source in Seattle enrolled patients while the patients were actively infected and followed the patients over time throughout the course of disease. Whole blood was collected in K2EDTA tubes by collaborating institutions according to the institutions' own protocols. For TCRbeta analysis, collaborators shipped samples as frozen whole blood, isolated PBMCs, or DNA extracted from either of those sample types. The chain was built from TRBV10-3 and TRBJ1-2; TRBD1 is a possible D gene, resting on 6 matching bases. The sequence came from a woman aged 60-75 years with COVID-19, enrolled during active disease. Sequencing input: peripheral blood. The nucleotides read TGTGCCGCACAGGGAGCCGCTAACTATGGCTACACCTTC. It is translated as CAAQGAANYGYTF.